Sequencing of this T cell receptor beta chain was carried out in a study of identical twins. General study findings and limits: High-abundance cord blood beta clonotypes had fewer insertions; memory repertoires showed none. Part of the zero-insertion signal could reflect confounding by invariant MAIT and iNKT cells.

MiXCR, applied by TCRdb to the 5' RACE reads, yields one record per CDR3 protein. Among 700,000 or so distinct CDR3 sequences, 21% were seen once, and the ten largest hold 4.3%. This clonotype was counted between two and nine times. Its antigen is undetermined. This CDR3 region has 15 residues. The V gene end was trimmed by 5 bases and the J gene end by 10 bases; junction bases not matched to a gene: 9. These sequences were also reported in another study, on T cells expressing NK-cell markers. That study adds: Dominance of the CD3+CD56-NKG2C+ fraction by these clonotypes also held in a handful of donors. Clarity on HCMV specificity was lacking for the expanded NKG2C+ T cell clones.

The clonotype was recovered from a young woman in good health. Sequences were obtained from PBMCs. The chain combines TRBV12-3 or TRBV12-4 with TRBJ2-1; 12 nucleotides agree with TRBD2. CDR3 DNA: TGTGCCAGCAGTGCAAGACTAGCGGGAGAATCCGAGCAGTTCTTC. This encodes CASSARLAGESEQFF.